The 30 T cell receptor beta chains given below trace back to one sample, sequenced in a study of T cell repertoires in cytomegalovirus infection. TCRdb re-derived calls from the reads in MiXCR, one entry per CDR3 protein. Of some 500,000 distinct CDR3 sequences in the sample, approximately 40% were seen once. Their specific antigens are unknown. The sample was cultured PBMCs, taken from culture after CMV antigen stimulation. The receptors were gathered from a human donor in good health (CMV status not recorded). Some clones in this sample may be carry-over from other donors' samples.

This clonotype showed up just once. The V and J genes are TRBV7-2 and TRBJ2-7; D might be TRBD2 (5 bases). CDR3 size: 13 residues. V was shortened by 5 bases and J by 5 bases, with 13 bases between the two germline ends. Germline V gene sequence: CDR1 SGHTA, CDR2 FQGNSA. The CDR3 reads CASSRPGLDEQYF. The CDR3 DNA sequence: TGTGCCAGCAGCCGGCCGGGGTTGGACGAGCAGTACTTC.

The CDR3 coding sequence is TGTGCCAGTAGTATGGCAGGGGTCGGAAACACCATATATTTT. This translates into CASSMAGVGNTIYF. V gene TRBV19 combines with J gene TRBJ1-3, with D perhaps matching TRBD1 (6 bases). This CDR3 is 14 amino acids long. Germline assignment: CDR1 LNHDA and CDR2 SQIVND (reference sequence). Trimming cost V 3 bases and J 4 bases, with 10 bases left between them.

Only one count was recorded for this clonotype. The conserved final phenylalanine or tryptophan is absent from the CDR3, which likely points to a read error. This sequence joins TRBV18 and TRBJ1-5; TRBD1 matches 9 bases. The CDR3 contains 14 residues. Germline CDR1 is KGHSH and CDR2 is LQKENI. J lost 4 bases, V lost 2 bases, and 0 bases had no gene match. This CDR3 is CASSPGTGNQPQHY. The CDR3 coding sequence is TGTGCCAGCTCACCAGGGACAGGGAATCAGCCCCAGCATTAT.

The chain uses TRBV5-4 and TRBJ2-7; the D gene is possibly TRBD2 (6 bases). Germline-derived CDR1 and CDR2 are SGHNT and YYREEE (reference sequence). The CDR3 has 16 residues. V gave up 2 bases and J gave up 5 bases, with 20 bases separating them. The CDR3, as DNA: TGTGCCAGCAGCTTCATGACTGGGACTTCCTTGGACGAGCAGTACTTC. It encodes CASSFMTGTSLDEQYF.

This chain links TRBV20-1 with TRBJ1-2, with unresolved D. The CDR3 contains 12 residues. Germline CDR1 and CDR2: DFQATT and SNEGSKA (reference sequence). Trimming removed 2 bases at V and 8 bases at J, with 12 bases between. The CDR3 sequence: CSARKFSVGYTF. In nucleotides, the CDR3 is TGCAGTGCTAGAAAGTTCAGCGTGGGCTACACCTTC.

This clonotype was observed a single time. The gene calls are TRBV29-1 and TRBJ2-5; 10 bases map to TRBD2. This CDR3 has 14 residues. Germline CDR1 reads SQVTM; CDR2 reads ANQGSEA. V gave up 6 bases and J gave up 0 bases; unmatched junction bases: 4. The CDR3 nucleotides are TGCAGCGTCCCAGGGACTAGCGACCAAGAGACCCAGTACTTC. Translated: CSVPGTSDQETQYF.

This clonotype was seen many times. J is TRBJ1-1 and V is TRBV12-3 or TRBV12-4; D unclear. The CDR3 is made up of 13 amino acids. V lost 6 bases to trimming and J lost 0 bases, with 8 bases between them. CDR3 sequence: CASSLRLNTEAFF. DNA for the CDR3: TGTGCCAGCAGCTTAAGGTTGAACACTGAAGCTTTCTTT.

The chain carries TRBV9 and TRBJ1-4; D not resolved. Germline V gene data show CDR1 as SGDLS and CDR2 as YYNGEE. With 3 bases removed from V and 8 bases from J, the gap between germline ends came to 17 bases. This CDR3 has 15 residues. The CDR3 loop is CASSDRASSGEKLFF. The CDR3 coding sequence is TGTGCCAGCAGCGATAGGGCGTCGAGCGGCGAAAAACTGTTTTTT.

This clonotype has a handful of counts. The chain is built from TRBV7-2 and TRBJ2-1; D possibly uses TRBD1 or TRBD2 (6 bases each). V was trimmed by 7 bases and J by 13 bases, leaving 23 bases between them. Germline V CDR1 and CDR2: SGHTA, FQGNSA. CDR3 length: 14 residues. CDR3 amino acids: CASTLQGGWGGQFF. DNA of the CDR3: TGTGCCAGCACCCTCCAAGGGGGTTGGGGAGGTCAGTTCTTC.

The chain carries TRBV7-9 and TRBJ2-3; 7 bases map to TRBD2. Per the germline V gene, CDR1 is SEHNR and CDR2 is FQNEAQ (reference sequence). The CDR3 spans 14 residues. The V segment lost 5 bases and the J segment 1 base; nucleotides outside the gene matches: 3. The chain's CDR3 is CASSRAGGTDTQYF. CDR3 coding DNA: TGTGCCAGCAGCCGGGCGGGGGGCACAGATACGCAGTATTTT.

This clonotype was observed a handful of times. The chain employs TRBV14 and TRBJ2-1, with a possible D match to TRBD2 (6 bases). V was trimmed by 3 bases and J by 6 bases, leaving 15 bases between them. Germline lookup yields CDR1 SGHDN and CDR2 FVKESK. This CDR3 spans 15 amino acids. This chain's CDR3 is CASSQSGFGGNEQFF. The CDR3 DNA reads TGTGCCAGCAGCCAGAGCGGGTTCGGGGGCAATGAGCAGTTCTTC.

The rearrangement uses TRBV19 and TRBJ2-7, with D hard to call. This CDR3 comprises 14 residues. Germline CDR1 LNHDA, CDR2 SQIVND (reference sequence). V was pared by 1 base and J by 0 bases, with 7 bases between. CDR3 region: CASSIGVGSYEQYF. CDR3 bases: TGTGCCAGTAGTATAGGTGTCGGCTCCTACGAGCAGTACTTC.

The chain couples TRBV12-3 or TRBV12-4 to TRBJ2-2; possible D gene TRBD1, 7 bases. CDR3 length: 15 residues. V was pared by 6 bases and J by 4 bases, with 15 bases between. The CDR3 region has the DNA TGTGCCAGCAGCTACAGGGGAGGAGGCACCGGGGAGCTGTTTTTT. This gives the protein CASSYRGGGTGELFF.

The chain links TRBV11-2 to TRBJ2-5; 9 positions agree with TRBD2. The germline gives CDR1 SGHAT, CDR2 FQNNGV. The CDR3 sequence is 14 residues long. J gave up 3 bases and V 11 bases, and 10 bases lay outside the gene matches. CDR3 amino acids: CAAGGGPLKETQYF. DNA of the CDR3: TGTGCCGCGGGGGGGGGGCCACTAAAAGAGACCCAGTACTTC.

V and J are TRBV4-3 and TRBJ2-1; D gene uncertain. The CDR3 consists of 15 residues. In germline, CDR1 is LGHNA, CDR2 YSLEER. The V end lost 6 bases, the J end lost 0 bases, and 12 bases lay between the germline ends. CDR3: CASSLLHSSYNEQFF. CDR3 nucleotides: TGCGCCAGCAGTCTATTACATTCCTCCTACAATGAGCAGTTCTTC.

The V gene is TRBV7-2, the J gene TRBJ2-2, with D possibly being TRBD2 (6 bases). Trimming pared 3 bases from V and 2 bases from J, leaving 10 bases between. The CDR3 is 15 residues long. Germline V lookup: CDR1 SGHTA, CDR2 FQGNSA. The CDR3 loop is CASSFAGLNTGELFF. The DNA of the CDR3 is TGTGCCAGCAGCTTCGCGGGGCTCAACACCGGGGAGCTGTTTTTT.

The CDR3 DNA is TGTGCCAGCAGTCGTAACCACCCTACTAGCGGGAGGGCCTACAATGAGCAGTTCTTC. Its protein is CASSRNHPTSGRAYNEQFF. The rearrangement uses TRBV6-1 and TRBJ2-1; 13 bases are a match to TRBD2. From germline, CDR1 is MNHNS and CDR2 SASEGT. V shed 5 bases, J shed 2 bases, and the junction held 12 bases outside the gene matches. This CDR3 spans 19 amino acids.

This clonotype appeared a single time. The chain couples TRBV27 to TRBJ1-2; maybe TRBD1 (6 bases). Germline CDR1 MNHEY, CDR2 SMNVEV (reference sequence). V was trimmed by 0 bases and J by 5 bases, leaving 13 bases between them. The CDR3 contains 15 residues. DNA of the CDR3: TGTGCCAGCAGTTTATCCCGCAGGGGCGCATATGGCTACACCTTC. This translates into CASSLSRRGAYGYTF.

This chain connects TRBV19 to TRBJ1-2, with D maybe TRBD1 (5 bases). CDR3 length: 14 residues. Trimming shortened V by 6 bases and J by 2 bases, and 13 bases separated the two germline ends. CDR1 is LNHDA and CDR2 is SQIVND in the germline V gene (reference sequence). The CDR3 region is CASRQTGTNYGYTF. DNA of the CDR3: TGTGCCAGTAGACAAACCGGGACCAACTATGGCTACACCTTC. Full variable domain (rest looked up from reference TRBV19 and TRBJ1-2): DGGITQSPKYLFRKEGQNVTLSCEQNLNHDAMYWYRQDPGQGLRLIYYSQIVNDFQKGDIAEGYSVSREKKESFPLTVTSAQKNPTAFYLCASRQTGTNYGYTFGSGTRLTVV.

This chain uses TRBV6-1 with TRBJ2-3; TRBD2 is a possible D gene (6 bases). Looked up from germline, CDR1 is MNHNS and CDR2 is SASEGT. V gave up 0 bases and J gave up 0 bases, with 19 bases separating them. The CDR3 totals 19 residues. The CDR3 loop is CASSEAPWSSGDSTDTQYF. CDR3 bases: TGTGCCAGCAGTGAAGCCCCATGGAGTTCGGGGGATAGCACAGATACGCAGTATTTT.

This clonotype has more than one count but fewer than ten. This chain joins TRBV6-2 or TRBV6-3 and TRBJ1-1; possibly TRBD1 for D (5 bases). V was cut by 4 bases and J by 5 bases, with 11 bases left in between. The CDR3 is made up of 13 amino acids. Germline V CDR1 and CDR2: MNHEY, SVGEGT. In nucleotides, the CDR3 is TGTGCCAGCAGTTCATCCAGGGTGACTGAAGCTTTCTTT. It yields the protein CASSSSRVTEAFF.

This clonotype was observed at least ten times. The genes are TRBV7-8 and TRBJ2-7, with D unresolved. The CDR3 has 14 residues. Germline V CDR1 and CDR2: SGHVS, FQNEAQ. V was pared by 1 base and J by 4 bases, with 11 bases between. Here the CDR3 DNA reads TGTGCCAGCAGCTTAGTCGCCTTAGGGTACGAGCAGTACTTC. Its protein product is CASSLVALGYEQYF.

This clonotype was observed many times. V is TRBV12-5 and J is TRBJ2-1, with TRBD1 identical over 9 bases. The germline V gene encodes CDR1 LGHNT and CDR2 FRNRAP. CDR3 length equals 16 residues. The junction had 9 bases not matched to a gene; V was cut back by 1 base and J by 8 bases. CDR3 DNA sequence: TGTGCTAGTGGTTTGGATTCGGGACAGGGAACCTATGAGCAGTTCTTC. Its protein is CASGLDSGQGTYEQFF. The whole variable domain, remainder taken from reference TRBV12-5 and TRBJ2-1, is DARVTQTPRHKVTEMGQEVTMRCQPILGHNTVFWYRQTMMQGLELLAYFRNRAPLDDSGMPKDRFSAEMPDATLATLKIQPSEPRDSAVYFCASGLDSGQGTYEQFFGPGTRLTVL.

This clonotype was seen many times. The chain combines TRBV7-2 with TRBJ2-1, with D possibly matching TRBD2 (5 bases). Germline V CDR1 and CDR2: SGHTA, FQGNSA. The CDR3 has 15 residues. V was shortened by 5 bases and J by 2 bases, with 13 bases between the two germline ends. The chain's CDR3 is CASSLGLGTYNEQFF. The CDR3, as DNA: TGTGCCAGCAGCCTAGGACTGGGTACCTACAATGAGCAGTTCTTC.

This clonotype was counted ten times or more. The chain links TRBV7-2 to TRBJ1-3, with D perhaps matching TRBD1 (6 bases). CDR3 size: 14 residues. Trimming removed 5 bases at V and 2 bases at J, with 10 bases between. Looked up from germline, CDR1 is SGHTA and CDR2 is FQGNSA. In DNA, the CDR3 is TGTGCCAGCAGCCCACAGGGTGCTGGAAACACCATATATTTT. Translated: CASSPQGAGNTIYF.

The CDR3 loop is CASSPLTGFYNEQFF. CDR3 nucleotides: TGTGCCAGCTCACCATTAACGGGATTCTACAATGAGCAGTTCTTC. The rearrangement joins TRBV18 to TRBJ2-1, with a possible D match to TRBD2 (5 bases). Germline V lookup: CDR1 KGHSH, CDR2 LQKENI. This CDR3 region has 15 residues. Trimming shortened V by 2 bases and J by 3 bases, and 11 bases separated the two germline ends. Full variable domain (outside the CDR3, taken from reference TRBV18 and TRBJ2-1): NAGVMQNPRHLVRRRGQEARLRCSPMKGHSHVYWYRQLPEEGLKFMVYLQKENIIDESGMPKERFSAEFPKEGPSILRIQQVVRGDSAAYFCASSPLTGFYNEQFFGPGTRLTVL.

The chain joins TRBV12-3 or TRBV12-4 to TRBJ2-7; D tentatively reads TRBD1 or TRBD2 (5 bases each). The CDR3 contains 14 residues. Trimming took 6 bases from V and 2 from J, leaving 14 bases between them. DNA of the CDR3: TGTGCCAGCAGGCGATCCGGGACCCCCTACGAGCAGTACTTC. Translated: CASRRSGTPYEQYF.

This rearrangement joins TRBV27 to TRBJ1-1; 8 bases line up with TRBD1. The CDR3 is 16 amino acids. Germline values: CDR1 MNHEY, CDR2 SMNVEV (reference sequence). The V and J ends lost 6 bases and 1 base, in that order; junction bases with no gene match: 10. The CDR3 sequence is CASRLQGAAKNTEAFF. CDR3 nucleotides: TGTGCCAGCAGACTCCAGGGGGCGGCCAAGAACACTGAAGCTTTCTTT.

This chain joins TRBV20-1 and TRBJ2-3; 9 bases are a match to TRBD2. The CDR3 runs 14 residues. Germline CDR1 reads DFQATT; CDR2 reads SNEGSKA (reference sequence). The ends lost 0 bases at V and 6 bases at J; junction bases unmatched: 4. CDR3 nucleotides: TGCAGTGCTAGAGAAGCGGGGGGCCCCGATACGCAGTATTTT. It codes for CSAREAGGPDTQYF.

This clonotype came up many times. The chain uses TRBV7-2 and TRBJ1-5; 7 bases map to TRBD1. The CDR3 is made up of 13 amino acids. CDR1 SGHTA and CDR2 FQGNSA come from the germline V gene. The trim removed 6 bases at V and 5 bases at J, leaving 4 bases unmatched. DNA of the CDR3: TGTGCCAGCAGTTCCACAGGGGATCAGCCCCAGCATTTT. Encoded protein: CASSSTGDQPQHF. The full variable domain, rest sourced from reference TRBV7-2 and TRBJ1-5, is GAGVSQSPSNKVTEKGKDVELRCDPISGHTALYWYRQSLGQGLEFLIYFQGNSAPDKSGLPSDRFSAERTGGSVSTLTIQRTQQEDSAVYLCASSSTGDQPQHFGDGTRLSIL.